The 2 T cell receptor beta chains below come from one sample, sequenced in a study of blood T cell repertoires in COVID-19. The assay was immunoSEQ multiplex PCR, and TCRdb's table has in-frame clones only and misses some. The profile shows about 97,000 clones, 87% of them singletons. What was sequenced was peripheral blood. The source of these receptors is a man over 45 with active COVID-19.

The chain recombines TRBV11-3 with TRBJ2-3, with a weak D call TRBD2 (5 bases). V lost 4 bases and J lost 6, with 8 bases in between. The CDR3 spans 12 residues. CDR1 and CDR2 from the germline V gene are SGHNT and YENEEA. CDR3 coding DNA: TGTGCCAGCAGCTCTGGGGAGGATACGCAGTATTTT. Protein: CASSSGEDTQYF.

The chain couples TRBV15 to TRBJ2-7; D not certain. Per germline, CDR1 LNHNV and CDR2 YYDKDF (reference sequence). The CDR3 is made up of 15 amino acids. Trimming cost V 4 bases and J 2 bases, with 15 bases left between them. CDR3: CATSTVVRGTYEQYF. CDR3 DNA sequence: TGTGCCACCAGCACCGTCGTCCGCGGCACCTACGAGCAGTACTTC.